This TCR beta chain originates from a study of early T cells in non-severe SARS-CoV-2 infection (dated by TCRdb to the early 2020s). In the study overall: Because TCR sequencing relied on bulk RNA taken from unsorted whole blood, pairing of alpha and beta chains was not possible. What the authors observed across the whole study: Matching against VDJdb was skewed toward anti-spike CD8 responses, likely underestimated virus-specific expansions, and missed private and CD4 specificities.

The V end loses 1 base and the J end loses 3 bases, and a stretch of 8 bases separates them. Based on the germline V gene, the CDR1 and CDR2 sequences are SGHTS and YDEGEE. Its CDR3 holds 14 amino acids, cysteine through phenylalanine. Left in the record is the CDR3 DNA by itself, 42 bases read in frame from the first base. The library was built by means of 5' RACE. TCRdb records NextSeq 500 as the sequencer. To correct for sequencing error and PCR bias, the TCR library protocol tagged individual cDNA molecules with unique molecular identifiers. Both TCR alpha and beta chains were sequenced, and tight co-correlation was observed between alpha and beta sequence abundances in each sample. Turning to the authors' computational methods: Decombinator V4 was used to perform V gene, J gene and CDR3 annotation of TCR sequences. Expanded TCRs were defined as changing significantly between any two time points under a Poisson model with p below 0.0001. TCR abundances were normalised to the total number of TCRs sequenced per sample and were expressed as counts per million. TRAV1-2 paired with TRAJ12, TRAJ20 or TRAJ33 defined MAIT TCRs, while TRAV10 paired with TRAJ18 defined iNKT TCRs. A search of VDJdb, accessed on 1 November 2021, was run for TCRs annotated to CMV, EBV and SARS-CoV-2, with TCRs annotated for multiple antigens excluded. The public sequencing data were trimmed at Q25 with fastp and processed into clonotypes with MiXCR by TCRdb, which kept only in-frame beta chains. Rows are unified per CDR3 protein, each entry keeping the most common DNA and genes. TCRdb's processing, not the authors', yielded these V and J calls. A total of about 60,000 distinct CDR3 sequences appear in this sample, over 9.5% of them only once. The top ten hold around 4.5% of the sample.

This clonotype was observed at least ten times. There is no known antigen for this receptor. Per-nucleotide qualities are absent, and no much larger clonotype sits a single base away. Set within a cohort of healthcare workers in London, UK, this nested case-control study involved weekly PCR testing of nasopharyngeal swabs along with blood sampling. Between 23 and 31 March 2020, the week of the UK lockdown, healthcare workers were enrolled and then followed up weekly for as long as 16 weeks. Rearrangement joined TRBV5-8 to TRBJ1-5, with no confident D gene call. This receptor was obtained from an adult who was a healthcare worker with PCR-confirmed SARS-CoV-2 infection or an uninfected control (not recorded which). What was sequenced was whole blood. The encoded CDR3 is CASSLLGNNQPQHF. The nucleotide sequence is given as TGTGCCAGCAGCTTGTTAGGGAACAATCAGCCCCAGCATTTT. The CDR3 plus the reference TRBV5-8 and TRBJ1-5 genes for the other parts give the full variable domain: EAGVTQSPTHLIKTRGQQATLRCSPISGHTSVYWYQQALGLGLQFLLWYDEGEERNRGNFPPRFSGRQFPNYSSELNVNALELEDSALYLCASSLLGNNQPQHFGDGTRLSIL.